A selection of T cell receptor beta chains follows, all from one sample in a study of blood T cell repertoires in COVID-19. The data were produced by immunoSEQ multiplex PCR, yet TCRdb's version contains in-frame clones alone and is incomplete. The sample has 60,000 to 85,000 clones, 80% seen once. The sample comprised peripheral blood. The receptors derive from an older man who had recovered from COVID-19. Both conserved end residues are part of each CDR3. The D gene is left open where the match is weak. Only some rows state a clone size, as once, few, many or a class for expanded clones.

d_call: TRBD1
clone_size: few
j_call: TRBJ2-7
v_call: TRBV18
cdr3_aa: CASSPALTDRGGEQYF
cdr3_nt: TGTGCCAGCTCACCAGCCCTGACTGACAGGGGAGGAGAGCAGTACTTC

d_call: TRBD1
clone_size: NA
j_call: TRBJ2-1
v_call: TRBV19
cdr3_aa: CASSIVKGTGAFNEQFF
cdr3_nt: TGTGCCAGTAGTATAGTTAAGGGGACAGGGGCCTTCAATGAGCAGTTCTTC

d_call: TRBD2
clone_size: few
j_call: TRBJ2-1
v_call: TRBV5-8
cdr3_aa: CASSFRRGGSNEQFF
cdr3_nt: TGTGCCAGCAGCTTTCGTCGGGGGGGCAGCAATGAGCAGTTCTTC

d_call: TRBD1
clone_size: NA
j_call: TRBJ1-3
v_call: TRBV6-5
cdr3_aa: CASSYSRGSGNTIYF
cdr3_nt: TGTGCCAGCAGTTACTCCAGGGGGTCTGGAAACACCATATATTTT

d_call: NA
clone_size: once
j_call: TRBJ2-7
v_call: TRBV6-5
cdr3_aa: CASTDRAGKSYEQYF
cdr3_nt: TGTGCCAGCACCGACAGGGCGGGGAAGTCCTACGAGCAGTACTTC

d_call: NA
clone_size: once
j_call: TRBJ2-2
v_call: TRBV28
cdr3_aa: CASSSPGYTGELFF
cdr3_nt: TGTGCCAGCAGTTCTCCCGGTTACACCGGGGAGCTGTTTTTT

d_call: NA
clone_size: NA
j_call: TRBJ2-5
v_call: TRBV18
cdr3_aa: CASSPILRMEETQYF
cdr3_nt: TGTGCCAGCTCACCAATCCTACGGATGGAGGAGACCCAGTACTTC

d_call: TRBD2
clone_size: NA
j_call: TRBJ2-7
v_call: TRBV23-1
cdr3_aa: CARRGEYEQYF
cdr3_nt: TGCGCCAGACGGGGGGAATACGAGCAGTACTTC

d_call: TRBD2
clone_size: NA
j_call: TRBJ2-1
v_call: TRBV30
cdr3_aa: CAWSRGGRAYNEQFF
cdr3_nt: TGTGCCTGGAGCCGCGGGGGGCGGGCCTACAATGAGCAGTTCTTC

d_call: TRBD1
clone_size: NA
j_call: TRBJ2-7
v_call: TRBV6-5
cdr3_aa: CASWTGKGLEQYF
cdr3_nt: TGTGCCAGCTGGACAGGGAAGGGTCTCGAGCAGTACTTC

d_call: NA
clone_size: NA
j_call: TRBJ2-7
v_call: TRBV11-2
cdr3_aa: CASSLSSGAWRYEQYF
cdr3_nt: TGTGCCAGCAGCTTATCATCAGGGGCCTGGAGGTACGAGCAGTACTTC

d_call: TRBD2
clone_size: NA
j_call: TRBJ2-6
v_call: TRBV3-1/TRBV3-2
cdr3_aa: CASSPVPAGAGANVLTF
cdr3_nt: TGTGCCAGCAGCCCCGTACCGGCGGGGGCTGGGGCCAACGTCCTGACTTTC

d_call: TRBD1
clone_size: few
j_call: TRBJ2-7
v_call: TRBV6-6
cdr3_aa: CASSPTQTGVGSYEQYF
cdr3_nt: TGTGCCAGCAGTCCGACACAGACAGGGGTTGGATCCTACGAGCAGTACTTC

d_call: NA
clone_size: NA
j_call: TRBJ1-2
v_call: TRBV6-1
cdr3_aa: CASSENAGVDGYTF
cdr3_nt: TGTGCCAGCAGTGAAAATGCAGGGGTTGATGGCTACACCTTC

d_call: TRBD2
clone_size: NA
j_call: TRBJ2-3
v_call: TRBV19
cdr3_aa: CAIRAGPGTQYF
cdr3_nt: TGTGCCATTAGAGCGGGGCCAGGGACGCAGTATTTT

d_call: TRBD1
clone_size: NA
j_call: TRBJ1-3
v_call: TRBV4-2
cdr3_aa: CASSQDTTGAGNTIYF
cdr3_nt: TGTGCCAGCAGCCAAGATACGACAGGGGCTGGAAACACCATATATTTT

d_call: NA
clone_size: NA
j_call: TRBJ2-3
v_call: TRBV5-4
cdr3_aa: CASSLDPGGTDTQYF
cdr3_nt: TGTGCCAGCAGCTTGGATCCGGGTGGCACAGATACGCAGTATTTT

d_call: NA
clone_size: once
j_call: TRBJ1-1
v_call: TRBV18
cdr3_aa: CASSRQFSEAFF
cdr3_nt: TGTGCCAGCTCTCGGCAGTTTAGCGAAGCTTTCTTT

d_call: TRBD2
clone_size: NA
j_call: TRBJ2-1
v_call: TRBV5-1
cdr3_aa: CASSNGTSPWDEQFF
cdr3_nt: TGCGCCAGCAGCAACGGGACTAGCCCATGGGATGAGCAGTTCTTC

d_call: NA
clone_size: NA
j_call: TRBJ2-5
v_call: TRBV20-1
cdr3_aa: CSGESMETQYF
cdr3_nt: TGCAGTGGGGAGTCGATGGAGACCCAGTACTTC

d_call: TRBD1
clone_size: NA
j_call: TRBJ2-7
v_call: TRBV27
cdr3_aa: CASSQTGVNVIEQYF
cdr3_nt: TGTGCCAGCAGTCAGACAGGGGTAAACGTGATCGAGCAGTACTTC

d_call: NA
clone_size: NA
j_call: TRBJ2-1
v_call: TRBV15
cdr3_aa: CATTQTRGGRKNEQFF
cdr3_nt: TGTGCCACCACTCAGACAAGGGGTGGTAGGAAAAATGAGCAGTTCTTC

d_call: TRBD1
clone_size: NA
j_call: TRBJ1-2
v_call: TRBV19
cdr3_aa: CASRLTGISYGYTF
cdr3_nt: TGTGCCAGTAGACTGACAGGGATCAGCTATGGCTACACCTTC

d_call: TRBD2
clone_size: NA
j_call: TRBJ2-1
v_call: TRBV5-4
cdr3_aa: CASSMNPGLTYNEQFF
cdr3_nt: TGTGCCAGCAGTATGAATCCGGGACTAACCTACAATGAGCAGTTCTTC

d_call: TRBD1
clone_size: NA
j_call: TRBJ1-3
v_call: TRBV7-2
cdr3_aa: CASSLVGQGVVGNTIYF
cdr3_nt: TGTGCCAGCAGCTTAGTGGGACAGGGTGTTGTCGGAAACACCATATATTTT

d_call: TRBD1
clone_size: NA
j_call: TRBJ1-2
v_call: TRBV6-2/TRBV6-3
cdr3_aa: CASSYSGQHYGYTF
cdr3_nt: TGTGCCAGCAGTTACTCGGGACAGCACTATGGCTACACCTTC

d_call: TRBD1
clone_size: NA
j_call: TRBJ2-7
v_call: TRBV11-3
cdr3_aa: CASSFVDRASYEQYF
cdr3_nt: TGTGCCAGCAGCTTCGTGGACAGGGCCTCCTACGAGCAGTACTTC

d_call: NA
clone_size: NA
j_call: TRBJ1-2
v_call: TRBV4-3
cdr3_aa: CASSQDSGTHYGYTF
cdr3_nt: TGCGCCAGCAGCCAAGATTCCGGGACACACTATGGCTACACCTTC

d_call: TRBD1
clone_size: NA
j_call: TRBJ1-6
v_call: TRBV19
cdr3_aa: CASSQRTGLNSPLHF
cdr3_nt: TGTGCCAGTAGTCAGCGGACAGGGTTGAATTCACCCCTCCACTTT

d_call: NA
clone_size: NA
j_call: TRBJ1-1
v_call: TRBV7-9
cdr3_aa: CASSLATGNTEAFF
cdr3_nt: TGTGCCAGCAGCCTAGCAACAGGGAACACTGAAGCTTTCTTT

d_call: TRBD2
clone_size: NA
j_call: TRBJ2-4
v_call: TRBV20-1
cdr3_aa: CSASRPSGGPFAKNIQYF
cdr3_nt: TGCAGTGCTAGTCGTCCTAGCGGGGGACCATTTGCCAAAAACATTCAGTACTTC

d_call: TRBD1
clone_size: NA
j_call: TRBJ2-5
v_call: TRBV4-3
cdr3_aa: CASSHGPGQGEETQYF
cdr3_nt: TGCGCCAGCAGCCATGGACCGGGACAGGGGGAAGAGACCCAGTACTTC

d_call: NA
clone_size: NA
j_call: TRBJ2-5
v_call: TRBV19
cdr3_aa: CATGQETQYF
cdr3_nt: TGTGCCACCGGGCAAGAGACCCAGTACTTC

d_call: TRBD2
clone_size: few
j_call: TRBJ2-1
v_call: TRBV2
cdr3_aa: CASSDAGGAYNEQFF
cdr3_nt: TGTGCCAGCAGTGATGCCGGGGGGGCCTACAATGAGCAGTTCTTC

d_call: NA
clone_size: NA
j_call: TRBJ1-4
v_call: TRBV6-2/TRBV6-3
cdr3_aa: CASSLPDRRLLSTNEKLFF
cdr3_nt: TGTGCCAGCAGCTTACCTGACAGGAGACTTCTTTCAACTAATGAAAAACTGTTTTTT

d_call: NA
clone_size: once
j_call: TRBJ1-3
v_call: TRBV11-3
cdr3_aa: CASSLSSSGNTIYF
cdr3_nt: TGTGCCAGCAGCCTCTCCAGCTCTGGAAACACCATATATTTT

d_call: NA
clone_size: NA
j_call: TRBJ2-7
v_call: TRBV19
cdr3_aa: CASPLPPGDPYEQYF
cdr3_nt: TGTGCCAGTCCCCTCCCCCCGGGGGACCCCTACGAGCAGTACTTC

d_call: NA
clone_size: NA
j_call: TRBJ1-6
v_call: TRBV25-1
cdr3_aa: CASSELGQSPLHF
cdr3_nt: TGTGCCAGCAGTGAATTAGGACAGTCACCCCTCCACTTT

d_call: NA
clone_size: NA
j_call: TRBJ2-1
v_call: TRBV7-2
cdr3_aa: CASSLGGSYNEQFF
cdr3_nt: TGTGCCAGCAGCTTAGGAGGTTCCTACAATGAGCAGTTCTTC

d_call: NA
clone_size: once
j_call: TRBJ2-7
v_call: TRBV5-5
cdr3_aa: CASSLREAYEQYF
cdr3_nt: TGTGCCAGCAGCTTGAGGGAGGCCTACGAGCAGTACTTC

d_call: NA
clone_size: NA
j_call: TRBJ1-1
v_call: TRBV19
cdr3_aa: CASSIADSRGAEAFF
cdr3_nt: TGTGCCAGTAGTATAGCTGACTCCCGGGGGGCTGAAGCTTTCTTT

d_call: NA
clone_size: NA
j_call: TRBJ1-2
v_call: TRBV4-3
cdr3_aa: CASSGRVGGGDGYTF
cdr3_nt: TGCGCCAGCAGCGGACGGGTCGGGGGGGGCGATGGCTACACCTTC

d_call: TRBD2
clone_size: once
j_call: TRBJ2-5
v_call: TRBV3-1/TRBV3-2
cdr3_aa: CASSQDFGLAGGETQYF
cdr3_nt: TGTGCCAGCAGCCAAGATTTCGGGCTAGCGGGGGGAGAGACCCAGTACTTC

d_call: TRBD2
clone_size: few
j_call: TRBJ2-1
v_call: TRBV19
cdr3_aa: CATWGGGHEQFF
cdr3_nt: TGTGCCACTTGGGGCGGGGGGCATGAGCAGTTCTTC

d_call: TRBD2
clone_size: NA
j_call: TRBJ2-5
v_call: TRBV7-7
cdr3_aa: CASSLGEGLVFGTQYF
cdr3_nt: TGTGCCAGCAGCTTAGGAGAAGGACTAGTTTTCGGGACCCAGTACTTC

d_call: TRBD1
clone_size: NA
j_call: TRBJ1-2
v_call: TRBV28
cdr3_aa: CASSSGQGDRDSYGYTF
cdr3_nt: TGTGCCAGCAGTTCCGGACAGGGGGATCGGGATTCCTATGGCTACACCTTC

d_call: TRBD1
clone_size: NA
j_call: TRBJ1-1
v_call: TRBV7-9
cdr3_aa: CASSRQGGELEAFF
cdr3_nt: TGTGCCAGCAGCCGACAGGGGGGAGAACTTGAAGCTTTCTTT

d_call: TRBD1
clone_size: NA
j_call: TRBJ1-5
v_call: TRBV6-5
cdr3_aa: CASRQGDQPQHF
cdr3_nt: TGTGCCAGCAGACAGGGGGATCAGCCCCAGCATTTT

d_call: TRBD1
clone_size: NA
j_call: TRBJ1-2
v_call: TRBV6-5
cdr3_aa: CASRTQGAIGYTF
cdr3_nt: TGTGCCAGCAGGACACAGGGGGCTATTGGCTACACCTTC

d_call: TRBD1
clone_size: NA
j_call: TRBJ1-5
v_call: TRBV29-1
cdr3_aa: CSVLGGQGDQPQHF
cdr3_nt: TGCAGCGTTCTAGGGGGACAGGGTGATCAGCCCCAGCATTTT

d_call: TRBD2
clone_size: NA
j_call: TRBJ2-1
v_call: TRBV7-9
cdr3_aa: CASSFRLAGTYNEQFF
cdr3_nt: TGTGCCAGCAGCTTTAGACTAGCGGGAACCTACAATGAGCAGTTCTTC

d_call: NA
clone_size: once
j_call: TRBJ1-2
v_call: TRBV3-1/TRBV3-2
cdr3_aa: CASSQGRQGICYTF
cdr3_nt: TGTGCCAGCAGCCAAGGAAGGCAGGGAATCTGCTACACCTTC

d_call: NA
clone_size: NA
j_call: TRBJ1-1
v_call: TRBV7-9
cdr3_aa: CASSLASEVEAFF
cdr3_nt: TGTGCCAGCAGCTTAGCGTCGGAGGTTGAAGCTTTCTTT

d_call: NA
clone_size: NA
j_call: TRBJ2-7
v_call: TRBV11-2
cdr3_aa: CASSLPGPSGLGLYF
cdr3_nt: TGTGCCAGCAGCCTCCCGGGACCCAGCGGGCTTGGACTGTACTTC

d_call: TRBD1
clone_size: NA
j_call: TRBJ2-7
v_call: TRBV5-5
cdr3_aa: CASSLPGQGVHEQYF
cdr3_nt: TGTGCCAGCAGCTTACCGGGACAGGGGGTCCACGAGCAGTACTTC

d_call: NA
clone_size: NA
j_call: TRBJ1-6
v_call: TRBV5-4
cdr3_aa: CASRTTHDNSPLHF
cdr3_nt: TGTGCCAGCAGGACGACACACGATAATTCACCCCTCCACTTT

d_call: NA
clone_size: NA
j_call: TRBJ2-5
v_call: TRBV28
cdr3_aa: CASSSYKLTTQETQYF
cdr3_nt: TGTGCCAGCAGTTCCTACAAGCTAACGACTCAAGAGACCCAGTACTTC